The clone carrying this T cell receptor beta chain was observed a few times. What it binds is unknown. Donors ranged from about 6 to 90 years old and were healthy Caucasians in Russia. Each sample yielded at least 5.5 micrograms of PBMC total RNA. These data are taken from a study of blood T cells in healthy people across ages. Study-wide results and limits: Relative to aged donors, long-lived donors carried more naive CD4+ cells and displayed higher diversity.

Germline lookup yields CDR1 KGHDR and CDR2 SFDVKD. Trimming stripped 5 bases from V and 2 bases from J, with 10 bases between. The CDR3 consists of 14 residues. The authors ran a second PCR of about 6 to 11 cycles using a sample-barcoded 5' primer and a J-beta primer mix. Using its own MiXCR run on the 5' RACE reads, TCRdb lists one record per CDR3 protein. The sample has 1 million or so distinct CDR3 sequences; around 43% are singletons. This sequence was found in a woman aged 55-70 years in good health. The chain is built from TRBV24-1 and TRBJ2-3; D gene ambiguous. The sample comprised blood. In DNA, the CDR3 is TGTGCCACCAGTGCCCCGGGCCCCACAGATACGCAGTATTTT. This sequence encodes CATSAPGPTDTQYF.